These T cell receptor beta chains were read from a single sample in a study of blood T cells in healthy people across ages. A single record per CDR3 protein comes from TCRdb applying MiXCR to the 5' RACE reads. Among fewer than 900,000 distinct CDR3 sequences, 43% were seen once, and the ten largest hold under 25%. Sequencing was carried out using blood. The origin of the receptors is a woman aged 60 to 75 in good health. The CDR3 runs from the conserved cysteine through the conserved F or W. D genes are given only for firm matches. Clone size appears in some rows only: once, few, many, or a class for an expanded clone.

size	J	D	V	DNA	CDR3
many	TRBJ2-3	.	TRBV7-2	TGTGCCAGCAGCTTGAGCGTCAGCACAGATACGCAGTATTTT	CASSLSVSTDTQYF
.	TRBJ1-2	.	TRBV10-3	TGTGCCATCAGCCAAGGGACGGTTTTCTATGGCTACACCTTC	CAISQGTVFYGYTF
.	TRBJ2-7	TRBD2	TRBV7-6	TGTGCCAGCAGCCAGGGTTTGCTAGCGGGTGGCGAGCAGTACTTC	CASSQGLLAGGEQYF
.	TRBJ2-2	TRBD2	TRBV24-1	TGTGCCAGCGAACGGGGGGGCACCGGGGAGCTGTTTTTT	CASERGGTGELFF
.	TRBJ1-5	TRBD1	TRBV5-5	TGTGCCAGCAGCCCTCGGGACAGGGGGCTATATAGCAATCAGCCCCAGCATTTT	CASSPRDRGLYSNQPQHF
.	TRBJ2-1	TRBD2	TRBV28	TGTGCCAGCAGTTTATCACTAGCGGACAATGAGCAGTTCTTC	CASSLSLADNEQFF
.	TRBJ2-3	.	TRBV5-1	TGCGCCAGCAGCCTGACTGGACAGCCCACAGATGCGCAGTATTTT	CASSLTGQPTDAQYF
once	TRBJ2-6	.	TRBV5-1	TGCGCCAGCAGCTTAGACAGCTCGAACTCTGGGGCCAACGTCCTGACTTTC	CASSLDSSNSGANVLTF
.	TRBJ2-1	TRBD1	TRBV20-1	TGCAGTACTAGAGATTCTGGGGACAGGCTTAAGCAGTTCTTC	CSTRDSGDRLKQFF
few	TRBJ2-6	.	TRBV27	TGTGCCAGCGGACCCTTCTCTGGGGCCAACGTCCTGACTTTC	CASGPFSGANVLTF
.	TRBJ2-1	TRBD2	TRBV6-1	TGTGCCAGCAGTGCGAGACTAGCGGGGATCTACAATGAGCAGTTCTTC	CASSARLAGIYNEQFF
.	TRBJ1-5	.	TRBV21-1	TGTGCCAGCAAAGCAAAGGAGGGCAATCAGCCCCAGCATTTT	CASKAKEGNQPQHF
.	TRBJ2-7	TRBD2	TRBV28	TGTGCCAGCAGTTTAGGCGGGAGCGCATCCTGCGAGCAGTACTTC	CASSLGGSASCEQYF
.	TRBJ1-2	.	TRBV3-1	TGTGCCAGCAGCCAGCAGAGGACTCTCTCGTCTGGATATGGCTACACCTTC	CASSQQRTLSSGYGYTF
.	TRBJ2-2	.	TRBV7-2	TGTGCCAGCAGCTTAGCCGGGAGTGGGTCCGGGGAGCTGTTTTTT	CASSLAGSGSGELFF
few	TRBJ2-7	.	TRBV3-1	TGTGCCAGCAGCCAAGAGATAGCGAGTTCTCAGTACTTC	CASSQEIASSQYF
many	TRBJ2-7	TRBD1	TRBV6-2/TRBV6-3	TGTGCCAGCAGTCCTAGGACAGGGTCCGAGCAGTACTTC	CASSPRTGSEQYF
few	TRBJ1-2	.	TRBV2	TGTGCCAGCAGATCTAACTATGGCTACACCTTC	CASRSNYGYTF
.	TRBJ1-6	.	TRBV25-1	TGTGCCAGCAGTAAGGACAAGTTTAATTCACCCCTCCACTTT	CASSKDKFNSPLHF
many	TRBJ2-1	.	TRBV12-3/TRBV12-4	TGTGCCAGCAGTTTAACCCCAACCGACTACAATGAGCAGTTCTTC	CASSLTPTDYNEQFF
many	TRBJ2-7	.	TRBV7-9	TGTGCCAGCAGCTTAGCGCACCAGGGGGGAGGCGAGCAGTACTTC	CASSLAHQGGGEQYF
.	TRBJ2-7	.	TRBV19	TGTGCCAGTAGTCCGGAGGGGGGGCCATACGAGCAGTACTTC	CASSPEGGPYEQYF
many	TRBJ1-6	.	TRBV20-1	TGCAGTGCTAGGCCAGGGAGCGCAATTAAGAATTCACCCCTCCACTTT	CSARPGSAIKNSPLHF
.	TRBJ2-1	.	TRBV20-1	TGCAGTGCTAGAGCTCAAACGGGGGCCTACAATGAGCAGTTCTTC	CSARAQTGAYNEQFF
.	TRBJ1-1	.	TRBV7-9	TGTGCCAGCAGCCTAAAAGGGGGGGCAAGAACTGAAGCTTTCTTT	CASSLKGGARTEAFF
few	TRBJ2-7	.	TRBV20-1	TGCAGTGCTGTCGGGGTGGACGACGAGCAGTACTTC	CSAVGVDDEQYF
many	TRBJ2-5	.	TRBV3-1	TGTGCCAGCAGCCAAGAGGGGGGAACCCAGTACTTC	CASSQEGGTQYF
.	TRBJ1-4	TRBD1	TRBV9	TGTGCCAGCAGCGTGGGGACAGGGGAGACTAATGAAAAACTGTTTTTT	CASSVGTGETNEKLFF
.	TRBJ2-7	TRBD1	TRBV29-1	TGCAGCGCTGCCGGCACAGGGGGCTCCTACGAGCAGTACTTC	CSAAGTGGSYEQYF
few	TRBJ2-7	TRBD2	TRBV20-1	TGCAGTGCGTCGACTAGCGGCTCCTACGAGCAGTACTTC	CSASTSGSYEQYF
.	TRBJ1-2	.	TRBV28	TGTGCCAGCAGGTTAGTCATCGAACTCAAGGGCTACACCTTC	CASRLVIELKGYTF
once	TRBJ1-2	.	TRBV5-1	TGCGCCAGCAGCTTGGTTATTGAGGATCGACATGGCTACACCTTC	CASSLVIEDRHGYTF
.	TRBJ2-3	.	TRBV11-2	TGTGCCAGCAGCTTAGCCAGGGAGGATACGCAGTATTTT	CASSLAREDTQYF
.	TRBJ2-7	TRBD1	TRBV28	TGTGCCAGTCTCTTAGCAGGGACAGGGCCCCACGAGCAGTACTTC	CASLLAGTGPHEQYF
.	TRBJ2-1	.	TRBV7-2	TGTGCCAGCGCCCTGACAGGATTGACTTACAATGAGCAGTTCTTC	CASALTGLTYNEQFF
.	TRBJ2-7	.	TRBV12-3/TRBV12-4	TGTGCCAGCAGTTTAGGGCCAGTGGACGAGCAGTACTTC	CASSLGPVDEQYF
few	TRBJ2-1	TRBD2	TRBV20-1	TGCAGTAGCCAAGAGCGGGAGGGACACAATGAGCAGTTCTTC	CSSQEREGHNEQFF
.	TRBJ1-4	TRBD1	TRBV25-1	TGTGCCTCAGCATTAGGGGGCTCGGAAAAACTGTTTTTT	CASALGGSEKLFF
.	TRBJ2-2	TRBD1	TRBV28	TGTGCCAGCAGTCCCCAAGACAGGGACGGGGAGCTGTTTTTT	CASSPQDRDGELFF
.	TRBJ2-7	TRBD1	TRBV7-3	TGTGCCAGCAGCTTAGCACAGGGGAACTACGAGCAGTACTTC	CASSLAQGNYEQYF
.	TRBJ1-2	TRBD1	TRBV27	TGTGCCAGCAGTCAGGACAGGGCGTCGAGGGACTATGGCTACACCTTC	CASSQDRASRDYGYTF
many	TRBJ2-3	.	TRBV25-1	TGTGCCAGCAGTGGTGACCTGCTCTCAGATACGCAGTATTTT	CASSGDLLSDTQYF
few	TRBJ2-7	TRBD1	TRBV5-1	TGCGCCAGCAGTACGGGACAGACCTACAATGAGCAGTACTTC	CASSTGQTYNEQYF
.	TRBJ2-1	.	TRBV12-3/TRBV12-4	TGTGCCAGCACCCGCTCCGGGCTAGCCAGTAGCAATGAGCAGTTCTTC	CASTRSGLASSNEQFF
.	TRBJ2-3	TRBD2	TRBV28	TGTGCCAGCAGTCAACCAACTAGCGGGAGCACAGATACGCAGTATTTT	CASSQPTSGSTDTQYF
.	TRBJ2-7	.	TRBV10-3	TGTGCCATTGGTCTTCGGGACCTCACAGGGGAGCAGTACTTC	CAIGLRDLTGEQYF
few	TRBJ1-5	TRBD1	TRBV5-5	TGTGCCAGCAGCTTGTATCTGACAGGGGGCAGGATTCAGCCCCAGCATTTT	CASSLYLTGGRIQPQHF
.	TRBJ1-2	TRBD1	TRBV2	TGTGCCAGCAGTGGGACAGGGGGATGGAACTATGGCTACACCTTC	CASSGTGGWNYGYTF
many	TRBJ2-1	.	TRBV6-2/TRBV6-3	TGTGCCAGCAGTCCCCAGGGGACTTACAATGAGCAGTTCTTC	CASSPQGTYNEQFF
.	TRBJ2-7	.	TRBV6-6	TGTGCCAGCATAGCTCAGGTTAGCTCCTACGAGCAGTACTTC	CASIAQVSSYEQYF
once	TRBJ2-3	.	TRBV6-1	TGTGCCAGCTTACCAGTGGGGCCGGGGGATACGCAGTATTTT	CASLPVGPGDTQYF
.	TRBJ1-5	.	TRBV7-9	TGTGCCAGCAGCTTACCGGGGAAAAGTCAGCCCCAGCATTTT	CASSLPGKSQPQHF
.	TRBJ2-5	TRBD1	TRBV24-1	TGTGCCACCAGTGAAGCCGGGACAGAAGAGACCCAGTACTTC	CATSEAGTEETQYF
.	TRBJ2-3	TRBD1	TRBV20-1	TGCAGTGCTAGGGTACCGGGACAGGGACGTCTCGCGGAACGCACAGATACGCAGTATTTT	CSARVPGQGRLAERTDTQYF
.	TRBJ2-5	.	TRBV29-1	TGCAGCGTTGAAAGGGCAGGGTCCGTTAGGACCCAGTACTTC	CSVERAGSVRTQYF
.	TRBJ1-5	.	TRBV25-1	TGTGCCAGCAGTGAGTCAGGTAGCAATCAGCCCCAGCATTTT	CASSESGSNQPQHF
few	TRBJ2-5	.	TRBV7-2	TGTGCCAGCAGCTTCGGACTAAAAGGGGAGACCCAGTACTTC	CASSFGLKGETQYF
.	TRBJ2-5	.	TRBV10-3	TGTGCCATCAGTGCTGCTGGGACGGAAGAGACCCAGTACTTC	CAISAAGTEETQYF
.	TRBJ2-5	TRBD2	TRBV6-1	TGTGCCAGCAGTGACTTAGCGGGGTTCCAAGAGACCCAGTACTTC	CASSDLAGFQETQYF